A few counts support the clone carrying this T cell receptor (beta chain). The V gene's germline CDR1 is SGHNT and CDR2 YYREEE (reference sequence). CDR3 length: 16 amino acids. The germline V and J ends were trimmed by 4 bases and 5 bases, with 21 bases remaining between them. A J-beta primer mix and a sample-barcoded 5' primer were used in a second PCR of about 7 to 12 cycles. TCRdb analysed the 5' RACE reads with MiXCR anew, one entry per CDR3 protein. The sample lists fewer than 900,000 distinct CDR3 sequences, roughly 45% occurring once. This sample was included in a study of blood T cells in healthy people across ages.

Material for sequencing was blood. This rearrangement joins TRBV5-4 to TRBJ2-5; D not resolved. This clonotype originated in a woman aged 55 to 70 in good health. For the CDR3, the DNA is TGTGCCAGCAGCCCCGGTGGTCGAGGCGAGAGGGAGACCCAGTACTTC. It specifies CASSPGGRGERETQYF. Full variable domain (remainder filled in from reference TRBV5-4 and TRBJ2-5): ETGVTQSPTHLIKTRGQQVTLRCSSQSGHNTVSWYQQALGQGPQFIFQYYREEENGRGNFPPRFSGLQFPNYSSELNVNALELDDSALYLCASSPGGRGERETQYFGPGTRLLVL.